This T cell receptor beta chain originates from a study of shared clonotypes between healthy human individuals. The healthy adult donors were HIV-negative and reported no recent acute infections or vaccinations. Deep level was the assay's run setting. It was across several immunoSEQ plates that each subset's genomic DNA was evenly split. Original analysis: ImmunoSEQ output held junction-only sequences without quality scores, so filtering differed. Here immunoSEQ multiplex PCR was the method, and the copy in TCRdb shows in-frame clones only, minus some. V and J calls and clone size are given by that table; D and trimming were obtained from the DNA. The repertoire consists of around 510,000 clones, with around three quarters occurring once and the leading ten covering about 12%. The CDR3 totals 14 residues. Trimming removed 6 bases from V and 4 bases from J, with 15 bases in between. The germline CDR1 and CDR2 sequences are MNHEY and SVGAGI.

This clonotype was obtained from a woman in her forties in good health. Some clones in this sample may be carry-over from other donors' samples. The rearrangement joins TRBV6-5 to TRBJ1-1; D may be TRBD1 (5 bases). The sequencing sample was made of PBMCs. As DNA, the CDR3 is TGTGCCAGCAGCCGAGCCGGGGCTGGCACTGAAGCTTTCTTT. Protein product: CASSRAGAGTEAFF.